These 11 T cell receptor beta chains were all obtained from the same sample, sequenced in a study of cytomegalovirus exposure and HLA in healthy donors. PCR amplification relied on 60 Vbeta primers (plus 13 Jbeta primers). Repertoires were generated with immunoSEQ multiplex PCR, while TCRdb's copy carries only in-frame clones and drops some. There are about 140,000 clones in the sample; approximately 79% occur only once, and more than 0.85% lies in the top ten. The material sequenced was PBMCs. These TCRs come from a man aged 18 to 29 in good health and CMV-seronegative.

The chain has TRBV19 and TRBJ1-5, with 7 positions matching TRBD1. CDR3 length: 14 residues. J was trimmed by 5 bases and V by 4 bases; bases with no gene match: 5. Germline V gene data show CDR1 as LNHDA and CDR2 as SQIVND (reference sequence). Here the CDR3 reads CASSKDRVYQPQHF. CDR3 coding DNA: TGTGCCAGTAGTAAAGACAGGGTTTATCAGCCCCAGCATTTT. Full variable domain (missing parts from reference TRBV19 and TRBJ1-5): DGGITQSPKYLFRKEGQNVTLSCEQNLNHDAMYWYRQDPGQGLRLIYYSQIVNDFQKGDIAEGYSVSREKKESFPLTVTSAQKNPTAFYLCASSKDRVYQPQHFGDGTRLSIL.

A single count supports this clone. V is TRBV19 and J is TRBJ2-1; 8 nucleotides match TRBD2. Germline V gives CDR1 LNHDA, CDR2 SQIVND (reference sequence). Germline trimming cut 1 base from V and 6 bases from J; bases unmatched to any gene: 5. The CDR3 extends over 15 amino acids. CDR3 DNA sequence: TGTGCCAGTAGTATAGTGAGCGGGGGTATCAATGAGCAGTTCTTC. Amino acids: CASSIVSGGINEQFF.

The CDR3 spells CASSLVTGVNSPLHF. The CDR3 DNA reads as TGTGCCAGCAGCTTAGTAACGGGAGTTAATTCACCCCTCCACTTT. This sequence joins TRBV5-4 and TRBJ1-6; no reliable D call. V was trimmed by 2 bases and J by 6 bases, leaving 12 bases between them. The CDR3 spans 15 residues. Germline V lookup: CDR1 SGHNT, CDR2 YYREEE (reference sequence).

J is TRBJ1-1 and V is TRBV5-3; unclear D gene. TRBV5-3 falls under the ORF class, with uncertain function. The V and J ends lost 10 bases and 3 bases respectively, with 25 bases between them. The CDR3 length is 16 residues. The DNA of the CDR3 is TGTGCCGGCAACCCATACTCCAACACAGCGGACACTGAAGCTTTCTTT. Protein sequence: CAGNPYSNTADTEAFF.

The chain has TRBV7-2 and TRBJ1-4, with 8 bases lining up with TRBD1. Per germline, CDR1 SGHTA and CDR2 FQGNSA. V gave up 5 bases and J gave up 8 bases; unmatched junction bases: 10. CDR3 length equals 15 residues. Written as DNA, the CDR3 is TGTGCCAGCAGCCTAAACTCAGGGGGCGCAGAAAAACTGTTTTTT. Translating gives CASSLNSGGAEKLFF.

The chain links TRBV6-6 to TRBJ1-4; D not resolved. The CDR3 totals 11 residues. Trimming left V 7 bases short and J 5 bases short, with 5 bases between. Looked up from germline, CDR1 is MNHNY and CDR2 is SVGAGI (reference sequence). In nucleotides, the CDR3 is TGTGCCAGCATTAAAAATGAAAAACTGTTTTTT. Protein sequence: CASIKNEKLFF.

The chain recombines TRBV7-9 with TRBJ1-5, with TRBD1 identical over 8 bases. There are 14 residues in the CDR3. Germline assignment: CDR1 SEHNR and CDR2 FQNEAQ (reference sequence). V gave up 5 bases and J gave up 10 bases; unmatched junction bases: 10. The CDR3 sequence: CASSRADRGQPQHF. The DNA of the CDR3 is TGTGCCAGCAGCCGAGCCGACAGGGGTCAACCCCAGCATTTT.

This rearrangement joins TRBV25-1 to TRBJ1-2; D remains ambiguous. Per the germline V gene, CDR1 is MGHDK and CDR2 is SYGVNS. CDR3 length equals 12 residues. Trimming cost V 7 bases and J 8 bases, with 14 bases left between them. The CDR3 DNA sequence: TGTGCCAGCACCCGGGGTCTCGGCGGCTACACCTTC. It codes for CASTRGLGGYTF.

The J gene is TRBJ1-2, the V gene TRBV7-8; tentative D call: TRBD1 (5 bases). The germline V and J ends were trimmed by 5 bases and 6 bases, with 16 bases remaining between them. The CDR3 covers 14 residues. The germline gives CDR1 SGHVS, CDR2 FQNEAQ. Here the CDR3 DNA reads TGTGCCAGCAGCACAGGAGTACTAAAGGATGGCTACACCTTC. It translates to CASSTGVLKDGYTF.

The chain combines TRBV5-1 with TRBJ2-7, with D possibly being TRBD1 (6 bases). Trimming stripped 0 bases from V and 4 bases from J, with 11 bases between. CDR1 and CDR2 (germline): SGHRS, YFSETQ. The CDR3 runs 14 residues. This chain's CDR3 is CASSLAGVQYEQYF. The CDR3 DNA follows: TGCGCCAGCAGCTTGGCAGGGGTGCAGTACGAGCAGTACTTC.

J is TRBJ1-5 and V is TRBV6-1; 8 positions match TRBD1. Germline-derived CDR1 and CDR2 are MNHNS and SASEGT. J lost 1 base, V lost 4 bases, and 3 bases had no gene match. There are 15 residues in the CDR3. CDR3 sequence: CASSGQGNSNQPQHF. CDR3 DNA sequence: TGTGCCAGCAGTGGACAGGGGAACAGCAATCAGCCCCAGCATTTT.